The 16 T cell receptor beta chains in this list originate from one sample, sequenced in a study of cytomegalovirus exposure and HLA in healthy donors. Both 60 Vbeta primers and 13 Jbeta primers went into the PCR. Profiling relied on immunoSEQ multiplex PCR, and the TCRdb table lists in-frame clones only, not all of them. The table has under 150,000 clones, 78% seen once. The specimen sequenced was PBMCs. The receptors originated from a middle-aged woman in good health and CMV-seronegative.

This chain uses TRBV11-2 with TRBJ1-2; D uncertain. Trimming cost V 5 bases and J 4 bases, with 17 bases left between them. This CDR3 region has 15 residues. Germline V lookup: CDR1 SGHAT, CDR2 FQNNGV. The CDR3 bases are TGTGCCAGCAGCCCTGGACTTGGATCCGTCTATGGCTACACCTTC. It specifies CASSPGLGSVYGYTF. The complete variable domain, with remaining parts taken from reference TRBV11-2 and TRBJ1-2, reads EAGVAQSPRYKIIEKRQSVAFWCNPISGHATLYWYQQILGQGPKLLIQFQNNGVVDDSQLPKDRFSAERLKGVDSTLKIQPAKLEDSAVYLCASSPGLGSVYGYTFGSGTRLTVV.

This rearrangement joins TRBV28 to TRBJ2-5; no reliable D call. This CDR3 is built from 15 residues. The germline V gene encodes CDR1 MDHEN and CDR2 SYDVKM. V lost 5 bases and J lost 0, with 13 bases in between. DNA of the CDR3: TGTGCCAGCAGTCCCCGTACGCGGTACCAAGAGACCCAGTACTTC. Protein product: CASSPRTRYQETQYF.

CDR3 in amino acids: CASSVDLWPGNDGYTF. As DNA, the CDR3 is TGTGCCAGCAGCGTAGATCTTTGGCCGGGAAACGATGGCTACACCTTC. The rearrangement links TRBV9 to TRBJ1-2, with D hard to call. There are 16 residues in the CDR3. Per germline, CDR1 SGDLS and CDR2 YYNGEE. V was trimmed by 0 bases and J by 6 bases, leaving 18 bases between them.

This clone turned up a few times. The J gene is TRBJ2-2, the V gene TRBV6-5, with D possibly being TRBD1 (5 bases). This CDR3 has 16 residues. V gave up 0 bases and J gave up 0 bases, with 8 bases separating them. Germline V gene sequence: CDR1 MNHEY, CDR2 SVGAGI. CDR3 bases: TGTGCCAGCAGTTACTCGAAACAGGCGAACACCGGGGAGCTGTTTTTT. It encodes CASSYSKQANTGELFF.

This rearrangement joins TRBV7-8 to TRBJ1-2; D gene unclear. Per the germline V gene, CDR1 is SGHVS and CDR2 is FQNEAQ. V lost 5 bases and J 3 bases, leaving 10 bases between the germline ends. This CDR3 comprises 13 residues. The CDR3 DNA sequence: TGTGCCAGCAGCCAGAACGGGGACTATGGCTACACCTTC. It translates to CASSQNGDYGYTF.

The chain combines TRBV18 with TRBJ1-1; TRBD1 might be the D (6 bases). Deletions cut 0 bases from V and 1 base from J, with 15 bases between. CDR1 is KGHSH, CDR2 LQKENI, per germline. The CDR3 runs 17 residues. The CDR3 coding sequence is TGTGCCAGCTCACCACCTGGGCAGGGGTTTGCGAACACTGAAGCTTTCTTT. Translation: CASSPPGQGFANTEAFF.

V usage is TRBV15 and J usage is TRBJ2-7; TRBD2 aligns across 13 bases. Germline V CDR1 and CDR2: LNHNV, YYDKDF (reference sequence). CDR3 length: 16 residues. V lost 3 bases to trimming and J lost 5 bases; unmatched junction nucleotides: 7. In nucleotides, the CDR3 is TGTGCCACCAGCAGGCTTCCGGGACTAGCGGGGAACGAGCAGTACTTC. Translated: CATSRLPGLAGNEQYF.

The DNA for the CDR3 is TGTGCCAGCAGCCAGCGGGACTGGGGATACGAGCAGTACTTC. Translating gives CASSQRDWGYEQYF. This chain connects TRBV16 to TRBJ2-5; D perhaps matches TRBD2 (6 bases). Gene TRBJ2-7 matches the end of the DNA better, so the J call may be wrong. CDR1 KGHSY and CDR2 FQNENV come from the germline V gene. The CDR3 loop spans 14 amino acids.

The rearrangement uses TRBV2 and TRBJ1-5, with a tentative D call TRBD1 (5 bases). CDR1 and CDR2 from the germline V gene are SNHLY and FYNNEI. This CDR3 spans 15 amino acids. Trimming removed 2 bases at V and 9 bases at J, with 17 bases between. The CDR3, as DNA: TGTGCCAGCAGTGAACGGGGAGGGGCTGAGGGGCCCCAGCATTTT. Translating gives CASSERGGAEGPQHF.

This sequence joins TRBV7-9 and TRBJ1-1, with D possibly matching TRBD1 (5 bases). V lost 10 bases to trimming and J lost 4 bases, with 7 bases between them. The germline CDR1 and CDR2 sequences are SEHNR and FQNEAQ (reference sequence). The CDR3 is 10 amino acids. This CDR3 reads CATGGTEAFF. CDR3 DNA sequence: TGTGCCACCGGGGGCACTGAAGCTTTCTTT.

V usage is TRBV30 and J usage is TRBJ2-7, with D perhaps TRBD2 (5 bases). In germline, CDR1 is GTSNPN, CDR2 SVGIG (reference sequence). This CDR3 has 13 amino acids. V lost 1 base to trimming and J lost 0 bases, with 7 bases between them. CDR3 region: CAWSGRVSYEQYF. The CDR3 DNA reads TGTGCCTGGAGTGGGCGGGTCTCCTACGAGCAGTACTTC.

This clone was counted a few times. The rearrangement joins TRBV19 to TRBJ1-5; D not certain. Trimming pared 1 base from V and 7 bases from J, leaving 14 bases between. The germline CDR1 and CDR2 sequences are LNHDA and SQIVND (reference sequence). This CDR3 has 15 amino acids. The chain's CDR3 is CASSIGVQSQQPQHF. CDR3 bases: TGTGCCAGTAGTATAGGGGTACAGTCGCAGCAGCCCCAGCATTTT.

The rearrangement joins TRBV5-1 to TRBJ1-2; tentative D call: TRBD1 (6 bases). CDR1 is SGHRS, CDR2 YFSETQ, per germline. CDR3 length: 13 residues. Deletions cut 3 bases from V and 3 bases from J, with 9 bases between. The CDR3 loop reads CASSWDTDYGYTF. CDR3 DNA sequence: TGCGCCAGCAGCTGGGACACCGACTATGGCTACACCTTC. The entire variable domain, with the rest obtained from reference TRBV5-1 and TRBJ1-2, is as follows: KAGVTQTPRYLIKTRGQQVTLSCSPISGHRSVSWYQQTPGQGLQFLFEYFSETQRNKGNFPGRFSGRQFSNSRSEMNVSTLELGDSALYLCASSWDTDYGYTFGSGTRLTVV.

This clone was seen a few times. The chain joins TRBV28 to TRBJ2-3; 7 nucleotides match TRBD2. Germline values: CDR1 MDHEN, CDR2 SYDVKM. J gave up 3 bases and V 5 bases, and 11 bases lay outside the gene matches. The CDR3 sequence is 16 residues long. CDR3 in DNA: TGTGCCAGCAGTACCCGGGACTGGGGGGGAACAGATACGCAGTATTTT. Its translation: CASSTRDWGGTDTQYF.

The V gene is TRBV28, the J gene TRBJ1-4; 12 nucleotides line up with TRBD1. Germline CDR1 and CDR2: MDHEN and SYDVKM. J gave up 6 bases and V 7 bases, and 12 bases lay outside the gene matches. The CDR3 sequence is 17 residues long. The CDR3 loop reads CASTYTGTGGSYEKLFF. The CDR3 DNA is TGTGCCAGCACCTACACCGGGACAGGGGGCTCCTATGAAAAACTGTTTTTT.

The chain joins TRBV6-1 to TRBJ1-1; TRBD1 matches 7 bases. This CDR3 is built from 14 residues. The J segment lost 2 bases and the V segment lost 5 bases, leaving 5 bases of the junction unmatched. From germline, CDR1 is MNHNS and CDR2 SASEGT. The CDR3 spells CASSLDRLNTEAFF. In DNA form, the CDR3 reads TGTGCCAGCAGTCTGGACAGGTTAAACACTGAAGCTTTCTTT.